This T cell receptor (beta chain) appears in the sequencing data of a study of T-cell memory formation after mild COVID-19. Across the study: Clusters of TCRs were largely donor specific. Overall study results and limits: Contracting clones, day 15 to 85, had balanced CD4/CD8, and later expanders favored CD4+.

Details on this clonotype: What it recognizes is unknown.

Germline-derived CDR1 and CDR2 are SGHTA and FQGNSA. V was trimmed by 5 bases and J by 2 bases, leaving 8 bases between them. The CDR3 contains 13 residues. cDNA libraries for TCR alpha and TCR beta, carrying sample barcodes and UMIs, came from 5'RACE with constant-segment primers. TCRdb reanalysed the 5' RACE reads using MiXCR and keeps one entry per CDR3 protein. The sample lists 400,000 to 450,000 distinct CDR3 sequences; more than 15% were seen once. This receptor was obtained from a man younger than 35 who had mild COVID-19 (a few samples of this study predate the infection). Cell type and time point are not known. Sample: PBMCs or a T cell subset sorted from them (not recorded which). The chain carries TRBV7-2 and TRBJ2-3; D is uncertain. The CDR3: CASSPRPTDTQYF. The CDR3 coding sequence is TGTGCCAGCAGCCCCCGTCCCACAGATACGCAGTATTTT. The variable domain in full, completed from reference TRBV7-2 and TRBJ2-3, reads GAGVSQSPSNKVTEKGKDVELRCDPISGHTALYWYRQSLGQGLEFLIYFQGNSAPDKSGLPSDRFSAERTGGSVSTLTIQRTQQEDSAVYLCASSPRPTDTQYFGPGTRLTVL.